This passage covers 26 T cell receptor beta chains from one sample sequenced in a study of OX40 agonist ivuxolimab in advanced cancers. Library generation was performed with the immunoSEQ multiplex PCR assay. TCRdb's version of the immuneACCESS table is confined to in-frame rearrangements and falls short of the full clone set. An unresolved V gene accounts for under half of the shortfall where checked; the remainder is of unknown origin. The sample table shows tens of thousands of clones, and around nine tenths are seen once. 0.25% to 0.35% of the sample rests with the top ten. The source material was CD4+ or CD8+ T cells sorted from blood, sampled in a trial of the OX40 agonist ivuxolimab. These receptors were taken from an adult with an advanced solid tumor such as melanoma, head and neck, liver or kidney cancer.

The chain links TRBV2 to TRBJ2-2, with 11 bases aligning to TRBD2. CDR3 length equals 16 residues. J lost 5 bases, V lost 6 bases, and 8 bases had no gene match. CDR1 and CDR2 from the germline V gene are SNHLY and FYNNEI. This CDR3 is CASSLTSGGGTGELFF. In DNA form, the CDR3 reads TGTGCCAGCAGCCTTACTAGCGGGGGCGGGACCGGGGAGCTGTTTTTT.

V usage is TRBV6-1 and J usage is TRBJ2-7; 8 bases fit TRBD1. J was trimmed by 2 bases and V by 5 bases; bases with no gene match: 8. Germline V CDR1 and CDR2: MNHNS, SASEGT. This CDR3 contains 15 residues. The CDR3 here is CASSTYGTGTYEQYF. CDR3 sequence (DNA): TGTGCCAGCAGTACCTACGGGACAGGAACCTACGAGCAGTACTTC.

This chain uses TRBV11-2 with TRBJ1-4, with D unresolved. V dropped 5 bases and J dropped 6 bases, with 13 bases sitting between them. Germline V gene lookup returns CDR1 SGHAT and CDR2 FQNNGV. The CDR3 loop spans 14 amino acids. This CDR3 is CASSLVGRDEKLFF. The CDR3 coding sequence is TGTGCCAGCAGCCTAGTTGGGCGGGATGAAAAACTGTTTTTT.

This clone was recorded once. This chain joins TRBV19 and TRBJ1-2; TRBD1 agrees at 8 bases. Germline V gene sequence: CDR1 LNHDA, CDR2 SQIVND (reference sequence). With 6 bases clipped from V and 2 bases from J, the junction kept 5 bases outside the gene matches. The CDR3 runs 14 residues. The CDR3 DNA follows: TGTGCCAGTAGCGACAGGGGATCGAACTATGGCTACACCTTC. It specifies CASSDRGSNYGYTF.

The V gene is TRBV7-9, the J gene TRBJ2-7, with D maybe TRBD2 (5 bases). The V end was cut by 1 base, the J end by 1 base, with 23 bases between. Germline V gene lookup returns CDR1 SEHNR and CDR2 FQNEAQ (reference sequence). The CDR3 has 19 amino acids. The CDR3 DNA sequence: TGTGCCAGCAGCTTAGAGATTAGTGATTGGGCGGGCCCTTCCTACGAGCAGTACTTC. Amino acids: CASSLEISDWAGPSYEQYF. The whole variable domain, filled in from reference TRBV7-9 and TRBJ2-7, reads DTGVSQNPRHKITKRGQNVTFRCDPISEHNRLYWYRQTLGQGPEFLTYFQNEAQLEKSRLLSDRFSAERPKGSFSTLEIQRTEQGDSAMYLCASSLEISDWAGPSYEQYFGPGTRLTVT.

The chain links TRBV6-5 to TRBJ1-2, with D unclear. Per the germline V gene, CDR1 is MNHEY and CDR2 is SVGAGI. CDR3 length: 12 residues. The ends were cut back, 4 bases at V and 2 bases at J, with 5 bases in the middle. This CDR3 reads CASSSSNYGYTF. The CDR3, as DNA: TGTGCCAGCAGTTCGTCGAACTATGGCTACACCTTC.

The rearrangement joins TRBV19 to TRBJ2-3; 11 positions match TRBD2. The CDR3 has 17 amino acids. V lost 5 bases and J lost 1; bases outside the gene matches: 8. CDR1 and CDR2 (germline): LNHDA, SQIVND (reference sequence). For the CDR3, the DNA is TGTGCCAGTAGTGCCACTTCTAGCGGGGGGCGCACAGATACGCAGTATTTT. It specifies CASSATSSGGRTDTQYF.

CDR3 DNA: TGTGCCAGCAGCCCCCTGGCGGGGGCTGGTGAAAAACTGTTTTTT. Residues: CASSPLAGAGEKLFF. The chain combines TRBV7-2 with TRBJ1-4, with D tentatively TRBD1 (6 bases). V lost 5 bases to trimming and J lost 7 bases, with 17 bases between them. This CDR3 is built from 15 residues. Germline-derived CDR1 and CDR2 are SGHTA and FQGNSA.

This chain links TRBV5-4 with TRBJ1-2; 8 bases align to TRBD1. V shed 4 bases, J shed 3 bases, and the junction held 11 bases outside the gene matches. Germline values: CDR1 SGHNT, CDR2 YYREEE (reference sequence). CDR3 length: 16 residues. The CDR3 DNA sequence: TGTGCCAGCAGCCCCGGGGGGGCGACAGGGGACTATGGCTACACCTTC. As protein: CASSPGGATGDYGYTF.

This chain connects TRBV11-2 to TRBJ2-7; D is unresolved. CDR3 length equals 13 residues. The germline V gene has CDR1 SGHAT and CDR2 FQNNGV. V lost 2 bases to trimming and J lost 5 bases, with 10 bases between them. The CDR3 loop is CASSLLGTNEQYF. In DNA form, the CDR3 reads TGTGCCAGCAGCTTACTAGGTACCAACGAGCAGTACTTC.

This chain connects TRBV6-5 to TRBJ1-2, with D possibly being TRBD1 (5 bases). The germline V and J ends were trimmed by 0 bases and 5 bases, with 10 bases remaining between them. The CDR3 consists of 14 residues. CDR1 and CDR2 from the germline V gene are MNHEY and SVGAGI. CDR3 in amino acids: CASSYSLWGYGYTF. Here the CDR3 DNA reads TGTGCCAGCAGTTACTCCTTGTGGGGGTATGGCTACACCTTC.

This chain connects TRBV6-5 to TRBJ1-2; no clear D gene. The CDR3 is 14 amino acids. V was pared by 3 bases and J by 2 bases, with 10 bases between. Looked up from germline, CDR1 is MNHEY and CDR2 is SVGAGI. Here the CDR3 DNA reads TGTGCCAGCAGTTATTCTCGATTCAACTATGGCTACACCTTC. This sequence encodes CASSYSRFNYGYTF.

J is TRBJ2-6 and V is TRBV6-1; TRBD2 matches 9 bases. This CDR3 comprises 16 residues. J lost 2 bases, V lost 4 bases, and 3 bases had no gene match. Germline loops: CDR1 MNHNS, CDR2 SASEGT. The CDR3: CASSGGGATGANVLTF. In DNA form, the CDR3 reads TGTGCCAGCAGTGGCGGGGGGGCGACTGGGGCCAACGTCCTGACTTTC.

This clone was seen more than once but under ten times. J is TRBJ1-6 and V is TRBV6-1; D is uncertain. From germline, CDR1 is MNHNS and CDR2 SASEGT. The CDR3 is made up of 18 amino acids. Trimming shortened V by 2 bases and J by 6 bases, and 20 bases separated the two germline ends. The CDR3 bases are TGTGCCAGCAGTGAACATGGACGCCATAGATTAACTAATTCACCCCTCCACTTT. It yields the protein CASSEHGRHRLTNSPLHF.

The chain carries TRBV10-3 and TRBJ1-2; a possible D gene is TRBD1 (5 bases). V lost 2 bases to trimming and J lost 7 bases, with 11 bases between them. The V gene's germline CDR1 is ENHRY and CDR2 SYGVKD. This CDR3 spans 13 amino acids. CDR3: CAISEVGAGGYTF. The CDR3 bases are TGTGCCATCAGTGAGGTCGGGGCTGGTGGCTACACCTTC.

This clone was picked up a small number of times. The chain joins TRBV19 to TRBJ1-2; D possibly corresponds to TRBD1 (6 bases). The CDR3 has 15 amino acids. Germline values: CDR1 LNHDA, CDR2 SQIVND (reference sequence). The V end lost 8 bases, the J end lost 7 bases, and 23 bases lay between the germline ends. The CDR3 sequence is CASADVGGFAGGYTF. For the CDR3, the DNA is TGTGCCAGTGCGGATGTCGGGGGCTTTGCCGGTGGCTACACCTTC.

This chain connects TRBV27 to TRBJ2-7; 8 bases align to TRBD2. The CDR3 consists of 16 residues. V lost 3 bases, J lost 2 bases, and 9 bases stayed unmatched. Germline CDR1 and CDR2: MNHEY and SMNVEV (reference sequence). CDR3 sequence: CASSFQPISGAYEQYF. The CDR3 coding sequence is TGTGCCAGCAGTTTCCAACCGATTAGCGGGGCCTACGAGCAGTACTTC.

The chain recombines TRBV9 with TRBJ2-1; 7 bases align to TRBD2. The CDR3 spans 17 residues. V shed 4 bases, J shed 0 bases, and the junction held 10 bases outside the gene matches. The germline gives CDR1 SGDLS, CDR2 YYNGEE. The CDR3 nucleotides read TGTGCCAGCAGCATAGGGGAGGGGCAGGTCTCCTACAATGAGCAGTTCTTC. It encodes CASSIGEGQVSYNEQFF.

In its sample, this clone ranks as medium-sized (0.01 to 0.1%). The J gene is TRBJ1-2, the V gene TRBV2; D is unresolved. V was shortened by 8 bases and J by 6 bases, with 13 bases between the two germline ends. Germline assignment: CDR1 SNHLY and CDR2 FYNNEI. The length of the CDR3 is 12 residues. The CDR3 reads CASRLFADGYTF. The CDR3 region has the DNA TGTGCCAGCCGGCTCTTTGCCGATGGCTACACCTTC. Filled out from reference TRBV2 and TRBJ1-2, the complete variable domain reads EPEVTQTPSHQVTQMGQEVILRCVPISNHLYFYWYRQILGQKVEFLVSFYNNEISEKSEIFDDQFSVERPDGSNFTLKIRSTKLEDSAMYFCASRLFADGYTFGSGTRLTVV.

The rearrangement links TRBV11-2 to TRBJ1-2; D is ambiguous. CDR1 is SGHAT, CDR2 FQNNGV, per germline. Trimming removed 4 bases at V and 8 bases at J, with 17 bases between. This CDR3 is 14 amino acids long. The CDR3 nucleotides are TGTGCCAGCAGCTCCCCCGGAAGGCCTTGGGGCTACACCTTC. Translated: CASSSPGRPWGYTF.

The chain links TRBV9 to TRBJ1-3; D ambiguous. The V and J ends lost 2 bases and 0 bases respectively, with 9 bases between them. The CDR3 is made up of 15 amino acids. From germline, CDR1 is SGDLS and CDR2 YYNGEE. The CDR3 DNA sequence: TGTGCCAGCAGCGTGACATCTAGCTCTGGAAACACCATATATTTT. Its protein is CASSVTSSSGNTIYF.

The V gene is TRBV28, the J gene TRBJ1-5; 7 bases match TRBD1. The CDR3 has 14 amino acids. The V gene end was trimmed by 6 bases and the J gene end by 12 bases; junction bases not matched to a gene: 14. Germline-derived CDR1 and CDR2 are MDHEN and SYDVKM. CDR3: CASSGGGAAESQHF. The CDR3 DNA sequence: TGTGCCAGCAGCGGAGGGGGCGCGGCAGAAAGCCAGCATTTT.

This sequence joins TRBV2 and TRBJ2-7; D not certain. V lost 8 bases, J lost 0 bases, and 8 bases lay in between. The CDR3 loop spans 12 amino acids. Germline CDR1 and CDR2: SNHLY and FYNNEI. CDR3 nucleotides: TGTGCCAGCGCCCCTCTCTCCTACGAGCAGTACTTC. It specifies CASAPLSYEQYF.

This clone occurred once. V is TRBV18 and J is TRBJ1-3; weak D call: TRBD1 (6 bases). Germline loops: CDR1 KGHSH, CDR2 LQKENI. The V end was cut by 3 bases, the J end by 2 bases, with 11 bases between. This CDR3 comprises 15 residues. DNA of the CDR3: TGTGCCAGCTCACCCGGGCAGGGGCCTGGAAACACCATATATTTT. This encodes CASSPGQGPGNTIYF.

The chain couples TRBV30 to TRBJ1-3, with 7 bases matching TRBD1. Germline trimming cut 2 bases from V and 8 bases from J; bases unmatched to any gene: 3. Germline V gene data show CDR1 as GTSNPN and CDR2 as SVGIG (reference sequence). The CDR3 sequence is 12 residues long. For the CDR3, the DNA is TGTGCCTGGAGTCCCACAGGGGACACCATATATTTT. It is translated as CAWSPTGDTIYF. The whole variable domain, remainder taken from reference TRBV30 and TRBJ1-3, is SQTIHQWPATLVQPVGSPLSLECTVEGTSNPNLYWYRQAAGRGLQLLFYSVGIGQISSEVPQNLSASRPQDRQFILSSKKLLLSDSGFYLCAWSPTGDTIYFGEGSWLTVV.

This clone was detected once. The CDR3 here is CASSNRQGTGGYTF. The CDR3 DNA is TGTGCCAGCAGTAACCGACAGGGGACGGGGGGCTACACCTTC. J is TRBJ1-2 and V is TRBV6-5, with 8 nucleotides matching TRBD1. V lost 5 bases to trimming and J lost 8 bases; unmatched junction nucleotides: 10. Germline V gives CDR1 MNHEY, CDR2 SVGAGI. CDR3 length: 14 amino acids.